These 18 T cell receptor beta chains came from one sample sequenced in a study of cytomegalovirus exposure and HLA in healthy donors. Primers included in the PCR were 60 Vbeta and 13 Jbeta primers. Generated by immunoSEQ multiplex PCR, the TCRdb table keeps only in-frame clones and is missing some. The table lists 200,000 to 250,000 clones. The material sequenced was PBMCs. The source of these receptors is a girl aged 2 to 10 in good health and CMV-seropositive.

The rearrangement uses TRBV28 and TRBJ2-7; 13 bases fit TRBD2. The CDR3 covers 21 residues. V lost 3 bases, J lost 0 bases, and 17 bases stayed unmatched. Germline loops: CDR1 MDHEN, CDR2 SYDVKM. This CDR3 is CASSFGQRGLAGPWSSYEQYF. The CDR3 coding sequence is TGTGCCAGCAGTTTCGGCCAAAGGGGACTAGCGGGACCTTGGAGCTCCTACGAGCAGTACTTC.

The genes are TRBV5-1 and TRBJ2-7; D not resolved. This CDR3 comprises 11 residues. Deletions cut 4 bases from V and 11 bases from J, with 13 bases between. CDR1 is SGHRS, CDR2 YFSETQ, per germline. This CDR3 is CASSTETREYF. In DNA form, the CDR3 reads TGCGCCAGCAGCACTGAGACAAGAGAGTACTTC.

The CDR3 loop reads CASSAGLAKDTQYF. The CDR3 region has the DNA TGTGCCAGCAGCGCGGGACTAGCTAAAGATACGCAGTATTTT. This sequence joins TRBV7-3 and TRBJ2-3; 9 bases align to TRBD2. V lost 5 bases to trimming and J lost 5 bases; unmatched junction nucleotides: 5. The CDR3 is 14 residues long. Germline CDR1 and CDR2: SGHTA and FQGTGA.

The J gene is TRBJ2-3, the V gene TRBV27, with 9 bases matching TRBD2. V shed 6 bases and J 0 bases; nucleotides not matched to a gene: 4. The CDR3 spans 15 residues. Germline V gives CDR1 MNHEY, CDR2 SMNVEV (reference sequence). CDR3 in DNA: TGTGCCAGCAGGTATAGCGGGAGTAGCACAGATACGCAGTATTTT. It specifies CASRYSGSSTDTQYF.

Here the CDR3 reads CASSHPGQSYEQYF. The CDR3 nucleotides are TGCGCCAGCAGTCATCCGGGACAGAGCTACGAGCAGTACTTC. This chain links TRBV10-2 with TRBJ2-7; 7 bases match TRBD1. CDR1 and CDR2 (germline): WSHSY, SAAADI. This CDR3 region has 14 residues. The V gene end was trimmed by 5 bases and the J gene end by 3 bases; junction bases not matched to a gene: 7.

This chain links TRBV6-1 with TRBJ2-1, with TRBD2 matching 9 bases. There are 14 residues in the CDR3. Germline-derived CDR1 and CDR2 are MNHNS and SASEGT. Unmatched junction bases numbered 7, after V lost 8 bases and J lost 5 bases. The CDR3 here is CASFRLADHNEQFF. The CDR3 nucleotides read TGTGCCAGCTTTAGACTAGCGGACCACAATGAGCAGTTCTTC.

This chain links TRBV7-3 with TRBJ2-1; TRBD1 agrees at 10 bases. The V and J ends lost 8 bases and 9 bases, in that order; junction bases with no gene match: 10. Germline V gene lookup returns CDR1 SGHTA and CDR2 FQGTGA. The length of the CDR3 is 14 residues. CDR3: CASGSGTGVGEQFF. The CDR3 DNA follows: TGTGCCAGCGGATCCGGGACAGGGGTCGGTGAGCAGTTCTTC.

The V and J genes are TRBV9 and TRBJ1-3; D is unclear. V shed 7 bases and J shed 0 bases, with 11 bases lying between them. The germline CDR1 and CDR2 sequences are SGDLS and YYNGEE. This CDR3 spans 14 amino acids. The CDR3 reads CASRRASSGNTIYF. The CDR3 coding sequence is TGTGCCAGCCGGAGGGCGAGCTCTGGAAACACCATATATTTT.

The gene calls are TRBV5-6 and TRBJ1-1; D is undetermined. Germline V gene lookup returns CDR1 SGHDT and CDR2 YYEEEE. The CDR3 runs 17 residues. Trimming took off 5 bases at V and 3 bases at J, with 23 bases between the two ends. CDR3 amino acids: CASRTPRAPAEDTEAFF. Written as DNA, the CDR3 is TGTGCCAGCAGAACCCCTCGGGCACCAGCGGAAGACACTGAAGCTTTCTTT.

V and J are TRBV5-4 and TRBJ2-7; 10 bases are a match to TRBD2. After removal of 4 bases from V and 3 bases from J, the junction contained 7 bases not matched to a gene. Germline V gene lookup returns CDR1 SGHNT and CDR2 YYREEE (reference sequence). CDR3 size: 15 residues. CDR3 nucleotide sequence: TGTGCCAGCAGCCGGGGATTAGCGGGGGGCTACGAGCAGTACTTC. It encodes CASSRGLAGGYEQYF.

CDR3 bases: TGTGCCAGCTCTAGCGGGCCGAACACCGGGGAGCTGTTTTTT. Translated, it gives CASSSGPNTGELFF. The V and J genes are TRBV18 and TRBJ2-2; 7 bases line up with TRBD2. Germline values: CDR1 KGHSH, CDR2 LQKENI. The CDR3 extends over 14 amino acids. V shed 6 bases, J shed 0 bases, and the junction held 1 base outside the gene matches.

The rearrangement uses TRBV6-4 and TRBJ1-4, with D possibly TRBD1 on 5 matching bases. The CDR3 totals 12 residues. V was clipped by 10 bases and J by 6 bases, with 12 bases between them. Germline-derived CDR1 and CDR2 are MRHNA and SNTAGT. The CDR3 region is CANGASHEKLFF. The CDR3 DNA reads as TGTGCCAATGGGGCATCCCATGAAAAACTGTTTTTT.

The rearrangement joins TRBV18 to TRBJ2-7, with D perhaps TRBD2 (6 bases). V gave up 8 bases and J gave up 6 bases, with 20 bases separating them. This CDR3 has 14 residues. From germline, CDR1 is KGHSH and CDR2 LQKENI. The CDR3 spells CASTRAREASEQYF. The CDR3 coding sequence is TGTGCCAGCACACGGGCCAGGGAGGCATCCGAGCAGTACTTC.

CDR3 region: CASTGLAQETQYF. The CDR3 nucleotides are TGTGCCAGCACCGGACTAGCTCAAGAGACCCAGTACTTC. The rearrangement joins TRBV6-5 to TRBJ2-5; 8 positions agree with TRBD2. Germline trimming cut 7 bases from V and 2 bases from J; bases unmatched to any gene: 3. CDR3 length: 13 amino acids. Germline V CDR1 and CDR2: MNHEY, SVGAGI.

The chain combines TRBV13 with TRBJ2-3; the D gene is possibly TRBD2 (5 bases). V was trimmed by 1 base and J by 2 bases, leaving 10 bases between them. Germline V CDR1 and CDR2: PRHDT, FYEKMQ (reference sequence). There are 15 residues in the CDR3. The CDR3 sequence: CASSLVPGYTDTQYF. The CDR3 bases are TGTGCCAGCAGCTTAGTTCCGGGATACACAGATACGCAGTATTTT.

This chain links TRBV6-1 with TRBJ1-1; D not certain. Trimming pared 8 bases from V and 5 bases from J, leaving 6 bases between. The germline CDR1 and CDR2 sequences are MNHNS and SASEGT. The CDR3 runs to 10 residues. The CDR3: CASGDTEAFF. CDR3 nucleotide sequence: TGTGCCAGCGGAGATACTGAAGCTTTCTTT.

The V and J genes are TRBV5-4 and TRBJ2-3, with 10 positions matching TRBD1. Trimming cost V 2 bases and J 3 bases; bases outside gene matches: 6. Germline V gene lookup returns CDR1 SGHNT and CDR2 YYREEE (reference sequence). This CDR3 region has 16 residues. The CDR3 region has the DNA TGTGCCAGCAGCTTTCCCCGACAGGGGGCTACAGATACGCAGTATTTT. This translates into CASSFPRQGATDTQYF. Drawing the rest from reference TRBV5-4 and TRBJ2-3, the complete variable domain is ETGVTQSPTHLIKTRGQQVTLRCSSQSGHNTVSWYQQALGQGPQFIFQYYREEENGRGNFPPRFSGLQFPNYSSELNVNALELDDSALYLCASSFPRQGATDTQYFGPGTRLTVL.

The V and J genes are TRBV27 and TRBJ1-1, with D tentatively TRBD1 (6 bases). CDR3 length: 14 amino acids. The germline gives CDR1 MNHEY, CDR2 SMNVEV (reference sequence). Trimming left V 3 bases short and J 1 base short, with 9 bases between. This CDR3 is CASSFDRQNTEAFF. Here the CDR3 DNA reads TGTGCCAGCAGTTTCGACAGGCAGAACACTGAAGCTTTCTTT.